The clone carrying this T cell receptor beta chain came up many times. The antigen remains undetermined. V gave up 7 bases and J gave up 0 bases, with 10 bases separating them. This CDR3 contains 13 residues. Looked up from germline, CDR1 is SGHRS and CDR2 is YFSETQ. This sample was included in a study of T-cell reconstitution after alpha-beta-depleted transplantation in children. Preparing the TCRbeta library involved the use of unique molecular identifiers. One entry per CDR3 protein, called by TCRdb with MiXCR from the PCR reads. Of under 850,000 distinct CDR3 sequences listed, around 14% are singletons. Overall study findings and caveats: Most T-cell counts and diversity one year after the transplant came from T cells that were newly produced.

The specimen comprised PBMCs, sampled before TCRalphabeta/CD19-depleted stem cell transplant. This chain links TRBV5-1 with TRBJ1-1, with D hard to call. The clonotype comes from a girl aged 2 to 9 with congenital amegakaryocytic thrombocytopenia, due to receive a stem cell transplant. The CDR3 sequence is CASLALMNTEAFF. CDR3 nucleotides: TGCGCCAGCTTAGCCCTTATGAACACTGAAGCTTTCTTT.